Listed here are 23 T cell receptor beta chains from one sample, sequenced in a study of cytomegalovirus exposure and HLA in healthy donors (dated by TCRdb to about 2017). The receptor library was made with the immunoSEQ multiplex PCR assay. The multiplex PCR relied on a mix of 60 forward primers for TCR Vbeta segments and 13 reverse primers for TCR Jbeta segments. The immuneACCESS repertoire file appears here via TCRdb, limited to in-frame rearrangements. These files lack a portion of the clones; in checked studies, under half of the deficit traces to unresolved V genes, and the cause of the others is not known. The sample includes 140,000 or so clones, with around 84% observed a single time. About 2.6% of the sample goes to the ten largest clones. The sequenced sample consisted of PBMCs. These receptors were taken from a boy aged 2 to 10 in good health and CMV-seronegative.

The chain uses TRBV6-4 and TRBJ1-6, with no clear D. This CDR3 comprises 14 residues. Trimming cost V 4 bases and J 7 bases, with 11 bases left between them. Germline values: CDR1 MRHNA, CDR2 SNTAGT. CDR3 coding DNA: TGTGCCAGCAGTGGTGCCGGTGAGAATTCACCCCTCCACTTT. Translated, it gives CASSGAGENSPLHF.

V gene TRBV7-2 combines with J gene TRBJ2-4; 8 nucleotides align to TRBD1. Germline loops: CDR1 SGHTA, CDR2 FQGNSA. V was pared by 5 bases and J by 3 bases, with 18 bases of the junction left unmatched. The CDR3 is 19 amino acids. CDR3 DNA: TGTGCCAGCAGCCCCCTGACAGGGGTAGGGATCGACGGCAAAAACATTCAGTACTTC. Protein product: CASSPLTGVGIDGKNIQYF.

This rearrangement joins TRBV7-2 to TRBJ2-2; 7 nucleotides align to TRBD1. Germline V gene sequence: CDR1 SGHTA, CDR2 FQGNSA. Unmatched junction bases numbered 6, after V lost 6 bases and J lost 5 bases. This CDR3 is 14 amino acids long. In DNA, the CDR3 is TGTGCCAGCAGTACAGGGGTACGGACCGGGGAGCTGTTTTTT. This encodes CASSTGVRTGELFF.

This chain links TRBV4-1 with TRBJ1-6; no clear D. There are 14 residues in the CDR3. The V gene's germline CDR1 is MGHRA and CDR2 YSYEKL. The V gene lost 4 bases and the J gene lost 6 bases, with 10 bases spanning the gap. The CDR3: CASSPRETNSPLHF. CDR3 nucleotides: TGCGCCAGCAGCCCCCGGGAGACTAATTCACCCCTCCACTTT.

This clone has more than one count but fewer than ten. The gene calls are TRBV10-3 and TRBJ2-5; 16 bases match TRBD2. The J call could be wrong; TRBJ2-7 is a better fit for the DNA end. The CDR3 spans 15 residues. Germline V gene sequence: CDR1 ENHRY, CDR2 SYGVKD. Here the CDR3 DNA reads TGTGCCGCCGGGACTAGCGGGAGGGATTACGACGAGCAGTACTTC. Amino acids: CAAGTSGRDYDEQYF.

J is TRBJ2-6 and V is TRBV21-1; TRBD1 was called by the table and not checked on the DNA. TRBV21-1 is tagged as a pseudogene. The CDR3 extends over 20 amino acids. DNA of the CDR3: TGTGCCAGCAGCAAAGGAATGAGAGGGGACAGGGGGTTTGGGGCCAACGTCCTGACTTTC. Protein product: CASSKGMRGDRGFGANVLTF.

The chain carries TRBV19 and TRBJ2-5; maybe TRBD1 (5 bases). The V end was cut by 2 bases, the J end by 0 bases, with 7 bases between. This CDR3 is 14 amino acids long. Germline V gene lookup returns CDR1 LNHDA and CDR2 SQIVND (reference sequence). The CDR3 coding sequence is TGTGCCAGTAGTATAACAGGTAACCAAGAGACCCAGTACTTC. Protein: CASSITGNQETQYF. The full variable domain, in which reference TRBV19 and TRBJ2-5 provide the parts outside the CDR3, is DGGITQSPKYLFRKEGQNVTLSCEQNLNHDAMYWYRQDPGQGLRLIYYSQIVNDFQKGDIAEGYSVSREKKESFPLTVTSAQKNPTAFYLCASSITGNQETQYFGPGTRLLVL.

The chain combines TRBV2 with TRBJ2-5; 7 bases line up with TRBD1. From germline, CDR1 is SNHLY and CDR2 FYNNEI. The CDR3 extends over 14 amino acids. Trimming at V came to 6 bases and at J to 2 bases, leaving 6 bases not matched to a gene. The CDR3 DNA reads as TGTGCCAGCAGAGGACAGGATTTACAAGAGACCCAGTACTTC. It translates to CASRGQDLQETQYF.

The chain carries TRBV5-3 and TRBJ2-7; 7 bases align to TRBD2. TRBV5-3 is sorted into the ORF group, with uncertain function. The CDR3 is 14 amino acids. With 3 bases clipped from V and 0 bases from J, the junction kept 3 bases outside the gene matches. CDR3 sequence (DNA): TGTGCCAGAAGCTCACTAGCGCGCTCCTACGAGCAGTACTTC. Translating gives CARSSLARSYEQYF.

This sequence joins TRBV19 and TRBJ2-2, with D uncertain. With 3 bases removed from V and 6 bases from J, the gap between germline ends came to 8 bases. The CDR3 consists of 13 residues. Per germline, CDR1 LNHDA and CDR2 SQIVND (reference sequence). The CDR3 coding sequence is TGTGCCAGTAGTATGAGCTCCGCCGGGGAGCTGTTTTTT. Its protein is CASSMSSAGELFF.

The chain joins TRBV27 to TRBJ1-5; no definite D call. The length of the CDR3 is 15 residues. Germline CDR1 is MNHEY and CDR2 is SMNVEV (reference sequence). V was cut by 10 bases and J by 0 bases, with 16 bases left in between. The CDR3 loop reads CATASSGYSNQPQHF. As DNA, the CDR3 is TGTGCCACAGCATCTTCGGGTTATAGCAATCAGCCCCAGCATTTT.

This chain joins TRBV19 and TRBJ1-2; tentative D call: TRBD1 (5 bases). Trimming cost V 4 bases and J 6 bases, with 18 bases left between them. This CDR3 is 15 amino acids long. Germline assignment: CDR1 LNHDA and CDR2 SQIVND (reference sequence). CDR3 in DNA: TGTGCCAGTAGTAGCCGGGACTTTATTGCACATGGCTACACCTTC. This sequence encodes CASSSRDFIAHGYTF.

This chain links TRBV11-2 with TRBJ2-7, with 7 bases aligning to TRBD2. The CDR3 runs to 17 residues. V lost 3 bases to trimming and J lost 1 base; unmatched junction nucleotides: 12. Germline V gives CDR1 SGHAT, CDR2 FQNNGV. The DNA of the CDR3 is TGTGCCAGCAGCTTTTTAAAGGTGGGAGGGCTTTCCTACGAGCAGTACTTC. Residues: CASSFLKVGGLSYEQYF.

This clone was seen a handful of times. The chain links TRBV4-1 to TRBJ2-7, with D possibly matching TRBD1 (5 bases). The germline V gene encodes CDR1 MGHRA and CDR2 YSYEKL. The V and J ends lost 4 bases and 3 bases respectively, with 7 bases between them. This CDR3 has 12 residues. The CDR3 is CASSLQGYEQYF. The CDR3 DNA sequence: TGCGCCAGCAGCCTCCAGGGCTACGAGCAGTACTTC.

The rearrangement uses TRBV5-1 and TRBJ1-2; 12 positions match TRBD1. Trimming cost V 0 bases and J 4 bases; bases outside gene matches: 13. The germline V gene has CDR1 SGHRS and CDR2 YFSETQ. The CDR3 spans 19 residues. The CDR3 coding sequence is TGCGCCAGCAGCTTGGCGGGAACCGGGACAGGGGGCGGCCTCTATGGCTACACCTTC. This encodes CASSLAGTGTGGGLYGYTF.

This clone came up a few times. The gene calls are TRBV28 and TRBJ2-7; D gene uncertain. Germline lookup yields CDR1 MDHEN and CDR2 SYDVKM. The CDR3 spans 11 residues. V was pared by 3 bases and J by 7 bases, with 7 bases between. The CDR3 sequence: CASSFQWEQYF. The CDR3 region has the DNA TGTGCCAGCAGTTTTCAGTGGGAGCAGTACTTC. Combining the CDR3 with reference TRBV28 and TRBJ2-7 gives the whole variable domain DVKVTQSSRYLVKRTGEKVFLECVQDMDHENMFWYRQDPGLGLRLIYFSYDVKMKEKGDIPEGYSVSREKKERFSLILESASTNQTSMYLCASSFQWEQYFGPGTRLTVT.

V gene TRBV30 combines with J gene TRBJ2-3, with 7 bases identical to TRBD1. The length of the CDR3 is 13 residues. Germline lookup yields CDR1 GTSNPN and CDR2 SVGIG (reference sequence). With V trimmed by 4 bases and J by 2 bases, 3 bases remained unmatched. This chain's CDR3 is CAWTTGVTDTQYF. The CDR3 DNA sequence: TGTGCCTGGACCACAGGGGTCACAGATACGCAGTATTTT.

The V call is TRBV5-5, the J call TRBJ2-5, with a tentative D call TRBD1 (5 bases). The DNA matches TRBJ2-7 better at its end, which makes the J call doubtful. The CDR3 has 15 amino acids. Germline V gives CDR1 SGHKS, CDR2 YYEKEE (reference sequence). The CDR3 DNA reads as TGTGCCAGCAGCACTGGACAAGGGCCCTCCTACGAGCAGTACTTC. Protein product: CASSTGQGPSYEQYF.

This clone was observed a handful of times. This rearrangement joins TRBV5-6 to TRBJ2-1; the match to TRBD2 covers 8 bases. Germline CDR1 is SGHDT and CDR2 is YYEEEE. V was pared by 2 bases and J by 5 bases, with 6 bases of the junction left unmatched. The CDR3 has 15 amino acids. This CDR3 is CASSFERESHNEQFF. DNA of the CDR3: TGTGCCAGCAGCTTTGAGCGGGAGTCCCACAATGAGCAGTTCTTC.

This rearrangement joins TRBV11-3 to TRBJ2-1; the match to TRBD1 covers 10 bases. The germline V gene encodes CDR1 SGHNT and CDR2 YENEEA. Germline trimming cut 5 bases from V and 8 bases from J; bases unmatched to any gene: 9. CDR3 size: 15 residues. The CDR3 DNA follows: TGTGCCAGCAGCCTCGGACAGGGGGAAGGGGATGAGCAGTTCTTC. Translating gives CASSLGQGEGDEQFF.

The V gene is TRBV5-1, the J gene TRBJ2-1, with 10 positions matching TRBD2. CDR1 is SGHRS and CDR2 is YFSETQ in the germline V gene. The CDR3 covers 14 residues. With 1 base clipped from V and 10 bases from J, the junction kept 5 bases outside the gene matches. The CDR3 loop reads CASSLRGLAREQFF. The DNA for the CDR3 is TGCGCCAGCAGCTTGAGGGGACTAGCGAGAGAGCAGTTCTTC.

The CDR3 region is CASTPQGAATGELFF. CDR3 DNA sequence: TGTGCCAGCACCCCACAGGGGGCGGCCACCGGGGAGCTGTTTTTT. The chain couples TRBV5-7 to TRBJ2-2; 9 bases line up with TRBD1. TRBV5-7 counts as an open reading frame of uncertain function. The CDR3 sequence is 15 residues long. The V and J ends lost 6 bases and 4 bases, in that order; junction bases with no gene match: 7.

This sequence joins TRBV5-4 and TRBJ1-1; D is possibly TRBD1 (6 bases). CDR3 size: 15 residues. V lost 0 bases to trimming and J lost 6 bases, with 15 bases between them. Germline lookup yields CDR1 SGHNT and CDR2 YYREEE (reference sequence). The DNA of the CDR3 is TGTGCCAGCAGCTTGGAAAGGGGGGGGAAGGCTGAAGCTTTCTTT. This codes for CASSLERGGKAEAFF.